Listed below are T cell receptor beta chains from one sample, sequenced in a study of T-cell memory formation after mild COVID-19. TCRdb ran MiXCR on the 5' RACE reads and lists one entry per CDR3 protein. The table shows approximately 250,000 distinct CDR3 sequences, with under 20% occurring only once. Sequencing was done on a sample of PBMCs or a T cell subset sorted from them (not recorded which). Receptors originate from a man aged 18 to 30 who had mild COVID-19 (a few samples of this study predate the infection). Cell type and time point are not known. Both conserved end residues are part of each CDR3. The D gene is left open where the match is weak. Size is omitted from some rows. Given values are once, few, many or a class for expanded clones.

>NA|14|TRBJ1-2|TRBV7-2|TRBD1
TGTGCCAGCAGCAGCGAGACAGGGAACTATGGCTACACCTTC
CASSSETGNYGYTF
>few|12|TRBJ1-2|TRBV3-1|NA
TGTGCCAGGGGTCTTCGACAGTGTGGCTACACCTTC
CARGLRQCGYTF
>NA|15|TRBJ1-1|TRBV19|NA
TGTGCCAGTAGTAAGCCCCGTGTGGGGGGCGCTGAAGCTTTCTTT
CASSKPRVGGAEAFF
>NA|12|TRBJ1-2|TRBV7-9|NA
TGTGCCAGCAGCCCAGCCGGGGGCGGCTACACCTTC
CASSPAGGGYTF
>few|15|TRBJ2-6|TRBV12-3/TRBV12-4|NA
TGTGCCAGCAGTCTAAGACTAGCTGGGGCCAACGTCCTGACTTTC
CASSLRLAGANVLTF
>few|15|TRBJ2-2|TRBV5-1|TRBD1
TGCGCCAGCAGCTTGGGGGACAGGGACCGTGAGGAGCTGTTTTTT
CASSLGDRDREELFF
>few|13|TRBJ1-6|TRBV19|NA
TGTGCCAGTAGTATCGGACAAAATTCACCCCTCCACTTT
CASSIGQNSPLHF
>NA|14|TRBJ1-1|TRBV29-1|NA
TGTAGCTCCACTCCAGGACAGCTATCGAATGGAGCTTTCTTT
CSSTPGQLSNGAFF
>few|18|TRBJ2-5|TRBV6-2/TRBV6-3|TRBD2
TGTGCCAGCAGTTTGGGTCAGCGGGGGGCGCGGCTCCAAGAGACCCAGTACTTC
CASSLGQRGARLQETQYF
>NA|14|TRBJ1-1|TRBV5-4|NA
TGTGCCAGCAGCTGGGATCGGGGCGACACTGAAGCTTTCTTT
CASSWDRGDTEAFF
>few|15|TRBJ1-2|TRBV7-9|NA
TGTGCCAGCAGCCCAGGAGGAGGCGGTAACTATGGCTACACCTTC
CASSPGGGGNYGYTF
>NA|14|TRBJ1-2|TRBV12-3/TRBV12-4|NA
TGTGCCAGCAGTTTAAGGGCAGGGGACTCTGGCTACACCTTC
CASSLRAGDSGYTF
>few|15|TRBJ1-5|TRBV4-1|NA
TGCGCCAGCAGCCAAGTAGGCAGAAGCAATCAGCCCCAGCATTTT
CASSQVGRSNQPQHF
>NA|12|TRBJ1-6|TRBV6-9|TRBD1
TGTGCCATCCCGGGACAGCACTCACCCCTCCACTTT
CAIPGQHSPLHF
>few|15|TRBJ1-2|TRBV4-3|TRBD1
TGCGCCAGCAGCCCGGGACAGCCCCTAGTAGGGGGCTACACCTTC
CASSPGQPLVGGYTF
>few|16|TRBJ2-5|TRBV9|TRBD2
TGTGCCAGCAGCGTACTGGGACTAGCGGGGTACGAGACCCAGTACTTC
CASSVLGLAGYETQYF
>few|14|TRBJ1-1|TRBV5-1|NA
TGCGCCAGCAGCCCTCAAACAGAGAACACTGAAGCTTTCTTT
CASSPQTENTEAFF
>NA|14|TRBJ2-7|TRBV11-1|NA
TGTGCCAGCAGCTTAGCGCCGAGAATTTACGAGCAGTACTTC
CASSLAPRIYEQYF
>NA|14|TRBJ1-5|TRBV28|TRBD1
TGTGCCAGCAGTTTAGGGGACAGGGATCAGCCCCAGCATTTT
CASSLGDRDQPQHF
>NA|15|TRBJ2-3|TRBV29-1|TRBD2
TGCAGCGTGCCCCGGGGGGGGCTTAGCACAGATACGCAGTATTTT
CSVPRGGLSTDTQYF
>NA|11|TRBJ1-2|TRBV29-1|NA
TGCAGCGCGACAGTTAACTATGGCTACACCTTC
CSATVNYGYTF
>few|14|TRBJ2-7|TRBV2|NA
TGTGCCAGCGGTAAGGCAGCGTTAACCTACGAGCAGTACTTC
CASGKAALTYEQYF
>NA|13|TRBJ1-5|TRBV25-1|NA
TGTGCCAGCAGTGAATCAGAGTATCGGCCCCAGCATTTT
CASSESEYRPQHF
>NA|13|TRBJ2-1|TRBV27|TRBD2
TGTGCCAGCAGTTGGCGGGGGAGAAATGAGCAGTTCTTC
CASSWRGRNEQFF
>NA|13|TRBJ2-7|TRBV29-1|NA
TGCAGCGTTCGCTCGGCAGCCACCTACGAGCAGTACTTC
CSVRSAATYEQYF
>few|15|TRBJ1-1|TRBV4-3|TRBD1
TGCGCCAGCAGCCAATCGGGACAGCTGAACACTGAAGCTTTCTTT
CASSQSGQLNTEAFF
>NA|15|TRBJ2-1|TRBV12-3/TRBV12-4|NA
TGTGCCAGCAGTTCCCCGGGACGCAACCTCAATGAGCAGTTCTTC
CASSSPGRNLNEQFF
>NA|16|TRBJ2-5|TRBV20-1|NA
TGCAGTGCTAGAGCACACGGGGATAAGTACCAAGAGACCCAGTACTTC
CSARAHGDKYQETQYF
>NA|15|TRBJ2-5|TRBV7-9|TRBD1
TGTGCCAGCAGCCTTAGACAGGGGGCGCATGAGACCCAGTACTTC
CASSLRQGAHETQYF
>NA|16|TRBJ2-6|TRBV15|NA
TGTGCCACCAGCACCCATGGGGCGGCTGGGGCCAACGTCCTGACTTTC
CATSTHGAAGANVLTF
>NA|13|TRBJ2-3|TRBV30|NA
TGTGCCTGGAGTGACACAGCGTACAGCACGCAGTATTTT
CAWSDTAYSTQYF
>once|13|TRBJ2-2|TRBV10-2|NA
TGCGCCAGTAACAGGGTTAACACCGGGGAGCTGTTTTTT
CASNRVNTGELFF
>NA|12|TRBJ2-1|TRBV28|NA
TGTGCCAGCGGGCCCTCCTACAATGAGCAGTTCTTC
CASGPSYNEQFF
>NA|16|TRBJ2-2|TRBV7-9|TRBD2
TGTGCCAGCAGCTTCTCTAGCGGGGGTCCGCCCGGGGAGCTGTTTTTT
CASSFSSGGPPGELFF
>NA|15|TRBJ2-3|TRBV9|TRBD1
TGTGCCAGCAGCGGGGGACAGGGAATCACAGATACGCAGTATTTT
CASSGGQGITDTQYF
>NA|14|TRBJ1-5|TRBV6-5|NA
TGTGCCAGCAGTTACGTCGGCAGTACGGGGCCCCAGCATTTT
CASSYVGSTGPQHF
>NA|12|TRBJ2-7|TRBV20-1|NA
TGCAGTGGGAGAGGGGACACCGGTGAGCAGTACTTC
CSGRGDTGEQYF
>many|16|TRBJ2-7|TRBV4-3|NA
TGCGCCAGCAGCCAGACAGACAGGGAGGGATTTTACGAGCAGTACTTC
CASSQTDREGFYEQYF
>few|12|TRBJ2-7|TRBV5-5|NA
TGTGCCAGCACCTTAGGGGTCTACGAGCAGTACTTC
CASTLGVYEQYF
>few|14|TRBJ2-7|TRBV15|NA
TGTGCCACCAGCAGAGATCGAGCGACCTACGAGCAGTACTTC
CATSRDRATYEQYF
>few|15|TRBJ1-6|TRBV5-6|NA
TGTGCCAGCAGCTTGGCAGTTAGGGATAATTCACCCCTCCACTTT
CASSLAVRDNSPLHF
>NA|19|TRBJ2-3|TRBV11-3|NA
TGTGCCAGCAGGGGATCTCAGACCTCACCTGATTCTAGCACAGATACGCAGTATTTT
CASRGSQTSPDSSTDTQYF
>many|13|TRBJ2-3|TRBV11-2|NA
TGTGCCAGCAGCTTAGATCTCGCCAATACGCAGTATTTT
CASSLDLANTQYF
>NA|13|TRBJ2-7|TRBV18|NA
TGTGCCAGCTCCCCAGCACGCTCCTACGAGCAGTACTTC
CASSPARSYEQYF
>NA|14|TRBJ1-2|TRBV7-2|TRBD1
TGTGCCAGCATCATGAATGACAGGGGAGGAGGCTACACCTTC
CASIMNDRGGGYTF